The 25 T cell receptor beta chains listed next were all sequenced from one sample in a study of blood T cell repertoires in COVID-19 (dated by TCRdb to about 2020). Library preparation was by the immunoSEQ multiplex PCR assay. In TCRdb, the immuneACCESS table is reduced to in-frame sequences with V and J assigned. These tables do not hold every clone; where another copy was compared, an unresolved V gene accounts for under half, and the others remain unexplained. The sample includes about 250,000 clones, with around 87% observed a single time. The ten largest clones capture under 2.5% of the sample. Sequencing was done on a sample of PBMCs or T cells enriched from blood (not recorded which). The receptor set was obtained from a woman between 18 and 29 years old who had recovered from COVID-19.

The sample holds one count of this clone. The V and J genes are TRBV7-9 and TRBJ2-1; D may be TRBD1 (5 bases). This CDR3 region has 13 residues. Germline V lookup: CDR1 SEHNR, CDR2 FQNEAQ (reference sequence). The ends were cut back, 0 bases at V and 8 bases at J, with 8 bases in the middle. The CDR3 region has the DNA TGTGCCAGCAGCTTAGCAGGGGCCCATGAGCAGTTCTTC. Its translation is CASSLAGAHEQFF.

This clone was counted ten times or more. The chain carries TRBV2 and TRBJ1-2, with 7 nucleotides matching TRBD1. V lost 6 bases, J lost 7 bases, and 11 bases stayed unmatched. In germline, CDR1 is SNHLY, CDR2 FYNNEI. The length of the CDR3 is 14 residues. For the CDR3, the DNA is TGTGCCAGCAGAGAGACGACAGGGCTAGGTGGCTACACCTTC. Residues: CASRETTGLGGYTF. The whole variable domain, filled in from reference TRBV2 and TRBJ1-2, reads EPEVTQTPSHQVTQMGQEVILRCVPISNHLYFYWYRQILGQKVEFLVSFYNNEISEKSEIFDDQFSVERPDGSNFTLKIRSTKLEDSAMYFCASRETTGLGGYTFGSGTRLTVV.

This sequence joins TRBV28 and TRBJ1-2; 12 nucleotides match TRBD1. Germline assignment: CDR1 MDHEN and CDR2 SYDVKM. The junction had 12 bases not matched to a gene; V was cut back by 8 bases and J by 8 bases. This CDR3 region has 15 residues. The CDR3, as DNA: TGTGCCAGCGGCCCCCCGGGACAGGGGGCAGACGGCTACACCTTC. As protein: CASGPPGQGADGYTF.

The rearrangement links TRBV5-4 to TRBJ1-2; 7 bases agree with TRBD1. Looked up from germline, CDR1 is SGHNT and CDR2 is YYREEE (reference sequence). Trimming cost V 4 bases and J 2 bases; bases outside gene matches: 5. CDR3 length: 14 amino acids. The CDR3 loop reads CASSPGTANYGYTF. CDR3 bases: TGTGCCAGCAGCCCTGGGACAGCAAACTATGGCTACACCTTC.

The rearrangement links TRBV2 to TRBJ1-1; no reliable D call. Per the germline V gene, CDR1 is SNHLY and CDR2 is FYNNEI. The V end was cut by 1 base, the J end by 7 bases, with 13 bases between. The CDR3 length is 14 residues. The CDR3 sequence: CASSEGPGYIEAFF. The CDR3 DNA sequence: TGTGCCAGCAGTGAAGGGCCGGGATACATTGAAGCTTTCTTT.

The genes are TRBV9 and TRBJ2-5; maybe TRBD2 (5 bases). Between the trimmed V and J ends, which lost 0 bases and 5 bases, there was a span of 14 bases. Germline V gene data show CDR1 as SGDLS and CDR2 as YYNGEE. CDR3 size: 15 residues. CDR3 sequence reads: CASSVGSGYEETQYF. In DNA, the CDR3 is TGTGCCAGCAGCGTAGGGTCGGGGTATGAGGAGACCCAGTACTTC.

The V and J genes are TRBV5-6 and TRBJ1-1; 8 positions agree with TRBD1. V gave up 1 base and J gave up 3 bases; unmatched junction bases: 11. This CDR3 has 17 amino acids. In germline, CDR1 is SGHDT, CDR2 YYEEEE. The CDR3 bases are TGTGCCAGCAGCTTGTGGGCAGGGGGCGCGGGTTACACTGAAGCTTTCTTT. It codes for CASSLWAGGAGYTEAFF.

The chain couples TRBV6-5 to TRBJ1-2; a weak D match, TRBD1 (5 bases). The V and J ends lost 3 bases and 3 bases respectively, with 14 bases between them. The CDR3 has 15 amino acids. Per germline, CDR1 MNHEY and CDR2 SVGAGI. The CDR3 DNA reads TGTGCCAGCAGTTATGGATCGGGGGACCACTATGGCTACACCTTC. This encodes CASSYGSGDHYGYTF.

This clone came up a few times. V usage is TRBV11-2 and J usage is TRBJ1-6; TRBD1 agrees at 8 bases. Germline-derived CDR1 and CDR2 are SGHAT and FQNNGV. This CDR3 region has 15 residues. The J segment lost 6 bases and the V segment lost 5 bases, leaving 6 bases of the junction unmatched. The CDR3: CASSRQGKGNSPLHF. The CDR3 DNA is TGTGCCAGCAGCAGACAGGGGAAGGGTAATTCACCCCTCCACTTT.

V is TRBV5-1 and J is TRBJ2-7; TRBD1 might be the D (6 bases). Germline loops: CDR1 SGHRS, CDR2 YFSETQ. CDR3 size: 16 residues. The V and J ends lost 4 bases and 3 bases respectively, with 20 bases between them. The CDR3 DNA is TGCGCCAGCAGCCCTTACTCCGGGACAAGCCTCTACGAGCAGTACTTC. Amino acids: CASSPYSGTSLYEQYF.

The chain recombines TRBV2 with TRBJ1-5; weak D call: TRBD1 (5 bases). CDR1 and CDR2 (germline): SNHLY, FYNNEI. V lost 3 bases and J 5 bases, leaving 11 bases between the germline ends. CDR3 length: 14 amino acids. The CDR3 reads CASSDKQVYQPQHF. The DNA for the CDR3 is TGTGCCAGCAGTGACAAACAGGTTTATCAGCCCCAGCATTTT.

CDR3 protein: CASSFTGVNNQPQHF. CDR3 coding DNA: TGTGCCAGCAGTTTTACAGGGGTCAACAATCAGCCCCAGCATTTT. The V and J genes are TRBV27 and TRBJ1-5; 7 positions agree with TRBD1. V gave up 3 bases and J gave up 3 bases; unmatched junction bases: 5. The germline V gene has CDR1 MNHEY and CDR2 SMNVEV (reference sequence). The CDR3 has 15 amino acids.

J is TRBJ2-5 and V is TRBV2, with D perhaps TRBD2 (7 bases). The CDR3 is 14 amino acids. The germline gives CDR1 SNHLY, CDR2 FYNNEI. Trimming took off 7 bases at V and 1 base at J, with 13 bases between the two ends. CDR3 DNA sequence: TGTGCCAGCACTAGGGGGGGGGCCCAAGAGACCCAGTACTTC. Translation gives CASTRGGAQETQYF.

V is TRBV6-2 or TRBV6-3 and J is TRBJ2-7, with 10 bases matching TRBD2. The junction had 8 bases not matched to a gene; V was cut back by 0 bases and J by 0 bases. The CDR3 consists of 18 residues. The germline gives CDR1 MNHEY, CDR2 SVGEGT. The CDR3 nucleotides read TGTGCCAGCAGTTACTCGATCCCACGGACTAGCGGCTCCTACGAGCAGTACTTC. It yields the protein CASSYSIPRTSGSYEQYF.

The chain has TRBV7-9 and TRBJ2-2, with a possible D match to TRBD2 (6 bases). V was clipped by 0 bases and J by 1 base, with 6 bases between them. Germline V CDR1 and CDR2: SEHNR, FQNEAQ (reference sequence). The length of the CDR3 is 15 residues. The CDR3 sequence: CASSLAGGNTGELFF. CDR3 nucleotides: TGTGCCAGCAGCTTAGCGGGGGGGAACACCGGGGAGCTGTTTTTT.

The chain carries TRBV3-1 (or the pseudogene TRBV3-2) and TRBJ2-5; D may be TRBD2 (5 bases). The CDR3 has 15 residues. CDR1 and CDR2 (germline): LGHDT, YNNKEL (reference sequence). Trimming cost V 0 bases and J 4 bases, with 12 bases left between them. The CDR3 DNA sequence: TGTGCCAGCAGCCAAGAAGACCTAGCCTCAGAGACCCAGTACTTC. The encoded protein is CASSQEDLASETQYF.

The chain couples TRBV10-1 to TRBJ1-1; TRBD1 aligns across 9 bases. The germline CDR1 and CDR2 sequences are WNHNN and SYGVQD (reference sequence). The CDR3 extends over 13 amino acids. V trimming: 7 bases; J trimming: 1 base; junction bases outside the gene matches: 1. CDR3 DNA: TGCGCCAGCAAACAGGGGGCGAACACTGAAGCTTTCTTT. Translated: CASKQGANTEAFF.

This clone was observed a handful of times. The genes are TRBV6-6 and TRBJ1-2, with D possibly matching TRBD1 (6 bases). The germline V gene has CDR1 MNHNY and CDR2 SVGAGI (reference sequence). V was pared by 2 bases and J by 2 bases, with 15 bases between. This CDR3 is built from 16 residues. The CDR3: CASSYRGGGTNYGYTF. The CDR3 nucleotides are TGTGCCAGCAGTTACAGGGGAGGGGGGACCAACTATGGCTACACCTTC.

The gene calls are TRBV9 and TRBJ2-4; 8 positions match TRBD2. Germline values: CDR1 SGDLS, CDR2 YYNGEE. The CDR3 length is 16 residues. The J segment lost 4 bases and the V segment lost 4 bases, leaving 10 bases of the junction unmatched. The CDR3 sequence is CASSPPGTSGKNIQYF. Here the CDR3 DNA reads TGTGCCAGCAGCCCTCCAGGTACTAGCGGAAAAAACATTCAGTACTTC.

V and J are TRBV20-1 and TRBJ2-5, with no clear D. Per the germline V gene, CDR1 is DFQATT and CDR2 is SNEGSKA (reference sequence). The CDR3 extends over 11 amino acids. V lost 4 bases and J lost 3, with 6 bases in between. As DNA, the CDR3 is TGCAGTGCTAATAGAGAAGAGACCCAGTACTTC. Residues: CSANREETQYF.

This clone is a singleton in its sample. This chain uses TRBV27 with TRBJ1-2, with TRBD1 matching 9 bases. V gave up 6 bases and J gave up 2 bases; unmatched junction bases: 10. The CDR3 runs 16 residues. Germline values: CDR1 MNHEY, CDR2 SMNVEV (reference sequence). CDR3 DNA sequence: TGTGCCAGCAGAATACGCGGGACAGGGAGCAACTATGGCTACACCTTC. It specifies CASRIRGTGSNYGYTF.

Comments on this clone: At one boundary the junction diverges from the germline segment, which might be a read error. The rearrangement links TRBV15 to TRBJ2-1, with D perhaps TRBD1 (6 bases). The CDR3 length is 17 residues. Germline lookup yields CDR1 LNHNV and CDR2 YYDKDF (reference sequence). CDR3 nucleotide sequence: TGTGCCACCAGCAGGCAGGGGTCCGAGCCTTCATACAGTGAGCAGTTCTTC. This sequence encodes CATSRQGSEPSYSEQFF. Looking up the rest from reference TRBV15 and TRBJ2-1 gives the full variable domain: DAMVIQNPRYQVTQFGKPVTLSCSQTLNHNVMYWYQQKSSQAPKLLFHYYDKDFNNEADTPDNFQSRRPNTSFCFLDIRSPGLGDTAMYLCATSRQGSEPSYSEQFFGPGTRLTVL.

This clone occurred once. The chain joins TRBV5-1 to TRBJ1-1; D remains unclear. The germline V and J ends were trimmed by 4 bases and 1 base, with 11 bases remaining between them. Germline V gene data show CDR1 as SGHRS and CDR2 as YFSETQ. There are 14 residues in the CDR3. The CDR3 DNA reads as TGCGCCAGCAGCACCCGGACTGCGAACACTGAAGCTTTCTTT. This translates into CASSTRTANTEAFF.

This chain uses TRBV2 with TRBJ1-2; D gene uncertain. From germline, CDR1 is SNHLY and CDR2 FYNNEI. The CDR3 sequence is 11 residues long. V lost 9 bases to trimming and J lost 7 bases, with 12 bases between them. CDR3: CASTESGGYTF. CDR3 DNA: TGTGCCAGTACGGAGTCCGGTGGCTACACCTTC.

The gene calls are TRBV28 and TRBJ2-1; D not resolved. Trimming took 8 bases from V and 7 from J, leaving 9 bases between them. This CDR3 contains 11 residues. Germline V gene data show CDR1 as MDHEN and CDR2 as SYDVKM. The CDR3 loop is CASFSSNEQFF. Written as DNA, the CDR3 is TGTGCCAGCTTTTCGTCTAATGAGCAGTTCTTC.